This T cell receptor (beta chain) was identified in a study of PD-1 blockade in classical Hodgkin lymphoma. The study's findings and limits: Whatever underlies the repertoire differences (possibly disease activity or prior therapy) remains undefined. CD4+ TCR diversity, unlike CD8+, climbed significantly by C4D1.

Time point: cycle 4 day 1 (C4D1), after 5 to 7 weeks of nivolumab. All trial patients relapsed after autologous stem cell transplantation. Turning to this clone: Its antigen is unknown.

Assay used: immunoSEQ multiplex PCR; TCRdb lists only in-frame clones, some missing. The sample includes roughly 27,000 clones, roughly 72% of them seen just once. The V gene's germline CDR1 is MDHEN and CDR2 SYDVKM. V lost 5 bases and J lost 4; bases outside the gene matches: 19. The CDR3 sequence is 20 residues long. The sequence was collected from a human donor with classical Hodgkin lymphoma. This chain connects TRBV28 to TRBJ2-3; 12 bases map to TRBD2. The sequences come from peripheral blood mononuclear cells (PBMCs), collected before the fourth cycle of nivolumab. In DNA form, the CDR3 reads TGTGCCAGCAGTCCTAGGGTCCAGGGACTAGCGGGTTCGAGCGCAGATACGCAGTATTTT. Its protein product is CASSPRVQGLAGSSADTQYF.